This TCR beta chain stems from a study of T cell clonality in common variable immunodeficiency. Study-wide points: In common variable immunodeficiency, TCR beta chains reportedly carried fewer deletions and N-nucleotide insertions.

No CVID subject was ill or on immunomodulatory drugs when sampled. This clone turned up a few times. The antigen is undetermined. The read gets to within 3 residues of the CDR3 end, and the germline J gene fills in the rest. This CDR3 comprises 13 residues. Per the germline V gene, CDR1 is SEHNR and CDR2 is FQNEAQ (reference sequence). V lost 2 bases, J lost 7 bases, and 9 bases lay in between. Some clones are missing from TCRdb's copy, which holds only in-frame ones; the method was immunoSEQ multiplex PCR. The profile covers around 15,000 clones, none occurring a single time. Sequencing used peripheral blood mononuclear cells. The chain is built from TRBV7-9 and TRBJ2-4; D may match TRBD1 or TRBD2 (5 bases each). The TCR was taken from a human donor with common variable immunodeficiency. CDR3 DNA, as far as it was read: TGTGCCAGCAGCTTAAGAGGGGTCAACATT. As protein: CASSLRGVNI. The full CDR3 sequence reads CASSLRGVNIQYF.